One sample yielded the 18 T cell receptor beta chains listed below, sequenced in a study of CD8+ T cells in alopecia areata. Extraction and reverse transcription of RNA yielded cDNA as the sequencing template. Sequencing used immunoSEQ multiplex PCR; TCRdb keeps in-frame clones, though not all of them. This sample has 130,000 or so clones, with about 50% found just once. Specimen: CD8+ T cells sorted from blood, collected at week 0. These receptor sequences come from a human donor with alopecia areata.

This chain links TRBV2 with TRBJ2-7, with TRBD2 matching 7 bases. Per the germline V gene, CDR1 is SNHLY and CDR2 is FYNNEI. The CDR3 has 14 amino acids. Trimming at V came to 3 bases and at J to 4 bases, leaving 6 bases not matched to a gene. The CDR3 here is CASSDPAGLYEQYF. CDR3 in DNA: TGTGCCAGCAGTGACCCAGCGGGGTTGTACGAGCAGTACTTC.

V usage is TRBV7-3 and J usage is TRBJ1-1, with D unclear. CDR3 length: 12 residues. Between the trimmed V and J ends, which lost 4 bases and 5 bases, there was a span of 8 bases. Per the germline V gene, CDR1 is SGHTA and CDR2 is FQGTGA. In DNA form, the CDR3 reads TGTGCCAGCAGCTCCTCCCATACTGAAGCTTTCTTT. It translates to CASSSSHTEAFF.

The CDR3 DNA is TGCAGCGTTGAAGATCAAGGGCTTAGCTATGGCTACACCTTC. As protein: CSVEDQGLSYGYTF. This chain links TRBV29-1 with TRBJ1-2; D gene unclear. V was shortened by 0 bases and J by 4 bases, with 12 bases between the two germline ends. Germline V CDR1 and CDR2: SQVTM, ANQGSEA. The CDR3 spans 14 residues.

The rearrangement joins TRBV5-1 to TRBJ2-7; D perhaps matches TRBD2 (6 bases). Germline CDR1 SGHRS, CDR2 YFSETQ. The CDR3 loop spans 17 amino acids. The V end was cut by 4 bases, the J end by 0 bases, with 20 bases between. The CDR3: CASSKNIRGNPSYEQYF. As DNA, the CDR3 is TGCGCCAGCAGCAAGAATATCCGGGGGAACCCCTCCTACGAGCAGTACTTC.

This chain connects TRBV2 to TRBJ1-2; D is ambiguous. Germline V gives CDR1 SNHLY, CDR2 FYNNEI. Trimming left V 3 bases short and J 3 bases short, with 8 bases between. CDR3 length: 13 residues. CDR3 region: CASSEDGYYGYTF. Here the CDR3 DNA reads TGTGCCAGCAGTGAGGATGGGTACTATGGCTACACCTTC.

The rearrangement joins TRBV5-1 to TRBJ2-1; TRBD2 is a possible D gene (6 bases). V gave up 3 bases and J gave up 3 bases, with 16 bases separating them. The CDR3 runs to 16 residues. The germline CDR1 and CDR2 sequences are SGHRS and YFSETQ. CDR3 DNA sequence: TGCGCCAGCAGCTCCCCTGTCGGGGGTGTCTACAATGAGCAGTTCTTC. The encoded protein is CASSSPVGGVYNEQFF.

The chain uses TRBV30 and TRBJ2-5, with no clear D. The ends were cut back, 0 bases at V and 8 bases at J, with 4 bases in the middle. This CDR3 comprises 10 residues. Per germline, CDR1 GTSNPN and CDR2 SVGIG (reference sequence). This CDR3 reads CAWSVSTQYF. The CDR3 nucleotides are TGTGCCTGGAGTGTAAGCACCCAGTACTTC.

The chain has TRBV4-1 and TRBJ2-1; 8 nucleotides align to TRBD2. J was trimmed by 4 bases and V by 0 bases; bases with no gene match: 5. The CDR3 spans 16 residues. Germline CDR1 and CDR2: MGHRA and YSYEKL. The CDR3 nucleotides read TGCGCCAGCAGCCAAGATCCCGGGGGGGCATACAATGAGCAGTTCTTC. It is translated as CASSQDPGGAYNEQFF.

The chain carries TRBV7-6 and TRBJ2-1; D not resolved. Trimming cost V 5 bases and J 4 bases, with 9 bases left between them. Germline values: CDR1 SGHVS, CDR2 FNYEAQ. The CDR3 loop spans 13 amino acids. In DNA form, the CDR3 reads TGTGCCAGCAGCCCGGACGGATACAATGAGCAGTTCTTC. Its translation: CASSPDGYNEQFF.

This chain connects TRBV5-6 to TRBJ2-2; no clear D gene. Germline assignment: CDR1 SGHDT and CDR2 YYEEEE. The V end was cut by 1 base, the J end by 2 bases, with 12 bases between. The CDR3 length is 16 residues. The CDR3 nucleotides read TGTGCCAGCAGCTTGTATTACCTCGCTAACACCGGGGAGCTGTTTTTT. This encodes CASSLYYLANTGELFF.

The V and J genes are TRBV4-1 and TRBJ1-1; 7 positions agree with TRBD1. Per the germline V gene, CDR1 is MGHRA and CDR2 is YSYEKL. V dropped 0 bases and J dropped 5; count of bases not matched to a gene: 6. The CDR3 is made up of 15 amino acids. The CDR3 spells CASSQEGQGGTEAFF. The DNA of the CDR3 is TGCGCCAGCAGCCAAGAAGGCCAGGGGGGGACTGAAGCTTTCTTT.

The CDR3 reads CAWTPTSFRETQYF. The CDR3 DNA reads TGTGCCTGGACACCGACTAGTTTTCGAGAGACCCAGTACTTC. This chain uses TRBV30 with TRBJ2-5; a possible D gene is TRBD2 (6 bases). Germline lookup yields CDR1 GTSNPN and CDR2 SVGIG (reference sequence). The V end was cut by 4 bases, the J end by 4 bases, with 16 bases between. This CDR3 is built from 14 residues.

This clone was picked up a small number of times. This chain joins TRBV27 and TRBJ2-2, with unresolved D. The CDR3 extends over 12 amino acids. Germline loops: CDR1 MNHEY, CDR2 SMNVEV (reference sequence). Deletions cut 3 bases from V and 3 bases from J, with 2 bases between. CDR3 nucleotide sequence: TGTGCCAGCAGTTTGGACACCGGGGAGCTGTTTTTT. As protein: CASSLDTGELFF.

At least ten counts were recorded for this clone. Written as DNA, the CDR3 is TGTGCCAGCAGTTGGGGCAGGCTCCAGCCCCAGCATTTT. Translating it yields CASSWGRLQPQHF. The chain joins TRBV6-5 to TRBJ1-5; D might be TRBD1 (5 bases). Germline CDR1 is MNHEY and CDR2 is SVGAGI. The CDR3 loop spans 13 amino acids. The V and J ends lost 4 bases and 7 bases respectively, with 11 bases between them.

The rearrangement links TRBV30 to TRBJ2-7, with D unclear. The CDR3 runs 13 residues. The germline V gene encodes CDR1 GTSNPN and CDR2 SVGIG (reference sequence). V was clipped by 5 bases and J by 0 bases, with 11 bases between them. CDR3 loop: CAWCLDASYEQYF. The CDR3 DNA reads TGTGCCTGGTGTTTGGACGCCTCCTACGAGCAGTACTTC. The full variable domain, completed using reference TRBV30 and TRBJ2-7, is SQTIHQWPATLVQPVGSPLSLECTVEGTSNPNLYWYRQAAGRGLQLLFYSVGIGQISSEVPQNLSASRPQDRQFILSSKKLLLSDSGFYLCAWCLDASYEQYFGPGTRLTVT.

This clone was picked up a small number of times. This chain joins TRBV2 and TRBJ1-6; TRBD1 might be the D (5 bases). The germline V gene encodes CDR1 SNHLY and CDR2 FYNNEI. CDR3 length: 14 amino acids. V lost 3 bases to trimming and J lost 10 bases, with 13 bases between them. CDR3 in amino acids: CASSDREGNSPLHF. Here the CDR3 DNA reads TGTGCCAGCAGTGATCGGGAGGGGAACTCACCCCTCCACTTT.

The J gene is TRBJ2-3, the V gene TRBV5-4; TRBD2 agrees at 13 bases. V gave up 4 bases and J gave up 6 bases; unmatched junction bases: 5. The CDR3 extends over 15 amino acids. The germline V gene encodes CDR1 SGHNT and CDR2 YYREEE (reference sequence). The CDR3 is CASSLLAGGPDTQYF. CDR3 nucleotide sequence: TGTGCCAGCAGCCTACTAGCGGGGGGGCCCGATACGCAGTATTTT.

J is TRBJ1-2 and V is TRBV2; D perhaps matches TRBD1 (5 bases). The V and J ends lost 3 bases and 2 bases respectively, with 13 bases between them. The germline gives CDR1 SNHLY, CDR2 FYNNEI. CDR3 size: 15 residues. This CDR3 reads CASSEGDSYNYGYTF. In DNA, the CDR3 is TGTGCCAGCAGTGAGGGTGACAGCTACAACTATGGCTACACCTTC.